Listed here are 27 T cell receptor beta chains from one sample, sequenced in a study of blood T cells in healthy people across ages. PCR was performed a second time for 7 to 11 cycles using a sample-barcoded 5' primer and a J-beta primer mix. Each CDR3 protein gets one entry after TCRdb re-called the 5' RACE reads with MiXCR. The sample includes approximately 880,000 distinct CDR3 sequences, about 44% seen only once; the top ten take 13%. The material sequenced was blood. These receptor sequences come from a man aged 25 to 40 in good health.

This rearrangement joins TRBV6-2 or TRBV6-3 to TRBJ2-2; D gene uncertain. V lost 7 bases and J lost 1, with 10 bases in between. Germline V lookup: CDR1 MNHEY, CDR2 SVGEGT. The CDR3 covers 14 residues. This chain's CDR3 is CASMLRQNTGELFF. In DNA form, the CDR3 reads TGTGCCAGCATGTTAAGGCAGAACACCGGGGAGCTGTTTTTT.

The gene calls are TRBV6-9 and TRBJ1-2; the D is unclear. The ends were cut back, 2 bases at V and 0 bases at J, with 7 bases in the middle. The CDR3 extends over 14 amino acids. CDR1 MNHGY and CDR2 SVAAGI come from the germline V gene. Here the CDR3 reads CASSYRLTNYGYTF. DNA of the CDR3: TGTGCCAGCAGTTATCGACTGACTAACTATGGCTACACCTTC.

The CDR3 is CASSQTCEVPYEQYF. In nucleotides, the CDR3 is TGTGCCAGCAGCCAAACTTGTGAAGTTCCCTACGAGCAGTACTTC. The V and J genes are TRBV3-1 and TRBJ2-7; no firm D call. The V gene's germline CDR1 is LGHDT and CDR2 YNNKEL (reference sequence). Between the trimmed V and J ends, which lost 2 bases and 2 bases, there was a span of 13 bases. This CDR3 comprises 15 residues.

Notes on this clonotype: A much larger clone differs from this one at a single base, so this may be a read error. The CDR3 DNA reads as TGCAGCGTCAAAACAGGTTTTAGTGAGCAGTACTTC. Its translation is CSVKTGFSEQYF. This chain links TRBV29-1 with TRBJ2-5; D is possibly TRBD1 (5 bases). The ends were cut back, 6 bases at V and 11 bases at J, with 19 bases in the middle. Germline V gene lookup returns CDR1 SQVTM and CDR2 ANQGSEA. This CDR3 spans 12 amino acids.

CDR3 nucleotides: TGTGCCAGCAGTTTCCTTACTAGCGGGAGGACTACAGATACGCAGTATTTT. As protein: CASSFLTSGRTTDTQYF. The chain carries TRBV27 and TRBJ2-3; 12 bases are shared with TRBD2. Trimming cost V 3 bases and J 3 bases; bases outside gene matches: 7. Germline V gives CDR1 MNHEY, CDR2 SMNVEV (reference sequence). This CDR3 has 17 residues.

With respect to this clonotype: A much bigger clone sits one base away, suggesting this may be a read error. The CDR3: CASSLEGWGSANTGELFF. The CDR3 nucleotides are TGTGCCAGCAGCTTAGAGGGCTGGGGCAGTGCGAACACCGGGGAGCTGTTTTTT. The rearrangement joins TRBV11-3 to TRBJ2-2, with D possibly being TRBD1 (5 bases). V was pared by 0 bases and J by 0 bases, with 14 bases between. The CDR3 is 18 amino acids. The germline gives CDR1 SGHNT, CDR2 YENEEA.

This clonotype was picked up one time. The chain uses TRBV20-1 and TRBJ2-5; D is undetermined. The V end was cut by 4 bases, the J end by 3 bases, with 6 bases between. Germline V gene sequence: CDR1 DFQATT, CDR2 SNEGSKA (reference sequence). This CDR3 is built from 11 residues. CDR3 protein: CSAKGKETQYF. In nucleotides, the CDR3 is TGCAGTGCTAAGGGAAAAGAGACCCAGTACTTC.

This clonotype was counted between two and nine times. A read error may account for a junction end that differs from germline. This chain links TRBV3-1 with TRBJ2-3; D is perhaps TRBD1 (5 bases). This CDR3 spans 16 amino acids. Germline assignment: CDR1 LGHDT and CDR2 YNNKEL (reference sequence). The CDR3 loop reads CASSEDPGYGSDTQYF. Written as DNA, the CDR3 is TGTGCCAGCAGCGAAGACCCAGGGTATGGCTCAGATACGCAGTATTTT.

This chain uses TRBV4-1 with TRBJ2-3, with 8 bases that match TRBD2. V shed 0 bases and J 2 bases; nucleotides not matched to a gene: 7. The CDR3 is 17 amino acids. Germline CDR1 is MGHRA and CDR2 is YSYEKL. The CDR3 region has the DNA TGCGCCAGCAGCCAAGACTGGCGGCGGGGGGACACAGATACGCAGTATTTT. This sequence encodes CASSQDWRRGDTDTQYF.

This clonotype was counted between two and nine times. This chain connects TRBV15 to TRBJ2-6; D is perhaps TRBD2 (6 bases). Germline assignment: CDR1 LNHNV and CDR2 YYDKDF (reference sequence). The CDR3 has 15 residues. V lost 4 bases, J lost 2 bases, and 9 bases lay in between. In DNA, the CDR3 is TGTGCCACCAGCAAGGAGGGGACTGGGGCCAACGTCCTGACTTTC. It encodes CATSKEGTGANVLTF.

This chain uses TRBV25-1 with TRBJ1-5, with a tentative D call TRBD1 (6 bases). Germline-derived CDR1 and CDR2 are MGHDK and SYGVNS. The CDR3 sequence is 14 residues long. V dropped 4 bases and J dropped 3 bases, with 10 bases sitting between them. The CDR3: CASSVGTYNQPQHF. CDR3 nucleotide sequence: TGTGCCAGCAGTGTTGGGACATACAATCAGCCCCAGCATTTT.

The rearrangement links TRBV6-5 to TRBJ1-2; a weak D match, TRBD1 (6 bases). Germline assignment: CDR1 MNHEY and CDR2 SVGAGI. The CDR3 totals 14 residues. V shed 2 bases and J shed 6 bases, with 13 bases lying between them. CDR3 protein: CASSYGGALNGYTF. The CDR3 DNA is TGTGCCAGCAGTTACGGGGGGGCGCTGAATGGCTACACCTTC.

The chain combines TRBV6-4 with TRBJ1-5; the D gene is possibly TRBD1 (5 bases). There are 13 residues in the CDR3. The ends were cut back, 4 bases at V and 7 bases at J, with 11 bases in the middle. Per germline, CDR1 MRHNA and CDR2 SNTAGT. The CDR3 nucleotides are TGTGCCAGCAGTGCACAGGCTGGCCAGCCCCAGCATTTT. Protein product: CASSAQAGQPQHF.

This clonotype was seen only a few times. This chain links TRBV6-1 with TRBJ2-3; 8 bases are shared with TRBD2. Unmatched junction bases numbered 6, after V lost 3 bases and J lost 4 bases. Germline assignment: CDR1 MNHNS and CDR2 SASEGT. The CDR3 runs to 15 residues. The CDR3 loop is CASSDGGGYSDTQYF. The CDR3, as DNA: TGTGCCAGCAGTGATGGCGGGGGGTACTCAGATACGCAGTATTTT.

This clonotype was seen more than once but under ten times. The rearrangement links TRBV30 to TRBJ2-3, with 9 bases matching TRBD2. The CDR3 has 15 residues. V was pared by 8 bases and J by 7 bases, with 16 bases of the junction left unmatched. Germline V CDR1 and CDR2: GTSNPN, SVGIG (reference sequence). CDR3 nucleotides: TGTGCCCGGGGCGGCGGGGGGGCTTTAGGGAATACGCAGTATTTT. This sequence encodes CARGGGGALGNTQYF.

A few counts support this clonotype. V is TRBV28 and J is TRBJ2-5; no reliable D call. The CDR3 sequence is 14 residues long. The V gene lost 4 bases and the J gene lost 2 bases, with 11 bases spanning the gap. Germline values: CDR1 MDHEN, CDR2 SYDVKM. CDR3 bases: TGTGCCAGCAGTTCGACCTCACGACAAGAGACCCAGTACTTC. Protein sequence: CASSSTSRQETQYF.

V and J are TRBV7-9 and TRBJ2-7; 12 bases map to TRBD1. V lost 3 bases, J lost 5 bases, and 11 bases stayed unmatched. Germline V CDR1 and CDR2: SEHNR, FQNEAQ (reference sequence). The CDR3 has 17 residues. The CDR3 nucleotides read TGTGCCAGCAGCTTTAACCTTTCCGGGACAGGGGGCCACGAGCAGTACTTC. Translating it yields CASSFNLSGTGGHEQYF.

In this sample, this clonotype turned up a few times. The chain has TRBV2 and TRBJ2-5; D uncertain. Germline CDR1 and CDR2: SNHLY and FYNNEI. Trimming left V 8 bases short and J 11 bases short, with 18 bases between. There are 12 residues in the CDR3. CDR3 nucleotides: TGTGCCAGCGGTGGCGGCTACAATGAGCAGTACTTC. It encodes CASGGGYNEQYF. Looking up the rest from reference TRBV2 and TRBJ2-5 gives the full variable domain: EPEVTQTPSHQVTQMGQEVILRCVPISNHLYFYWYRQILGQKVEFLVSFYNNEISEKSEIFDDQFSVERPDGSNFTLKIRSTKLEDSAMYFCASGGGYNEQYFGPGTRLLVL.

This clonotype turned up a few times. The rearrangement joins TRBV20-1 to TRBJ2-7; D is unresolved. The germline CDR1 and CDR2 sequences are DFQATT and SNEGSKA (reference sequence). V was cut by 1 base and J by 3 bases, with 1 base left in between. This CDR3 contains 10 residues. The CDR3 loop reads CSARGYEQYF. Here the CDR3 DNA reads TGCAGTGCTAGAGGCTACGAGCAGTACTTC.

V usage is TRBV20-1 and J usage is TRBJ2-3; possible D gene TRBD2, 7 bases. The CDR3 spans 17 residues. Trimming cost V 8 bases and J 3 bases, with 27 bases left between them. Germline CDR1 DFQATT, CDR2 SNEGSKA (reference sequence). The CDR3 protein is CSCTGRGPLGITDTQYF. The CDR3 bases are TGCAGTTGCACAGGGCGGGGGCCTTTAGGGATTACAGATACGCAGTATTTT.

This clonotype was recorded at least ten times. The rearrangement uses TRBV28 and TRBJ2-3; 8 nucleotides align to TRBD2. After removal of 5 bases from V and 2 bases from J, the junction contained 3 bases not matched to a gene. CDR3 size: 14 residues. Germline CDR1 is MDHEN and CDR2 is SYDVKM. The CDR3 region is CASSRAGDTDTQYF. The CDR3 DNA reads as TGTGCCAGCAGTCGAGCGGGGGACACAGATACGCAGTATTTT.

The chain combines TRBV25-1 with TRBJ2-5; TRBD2 aligns across 11 bases. The length of the CDR3 is 16 residues. The V gene end was trimmed by 1 base and the J gene end by 11 bases; junction bases not matched to a gene: 12. Germline values: CDR1 MGHDK, CDR2 SYGVNS. The CDR3 here is CASSELGTSGDNEQYF. The CDR3 coding sequence is TGTGCCAGCAGTGAATTAGGGACTAGCGGAGACAATGAGCAGTACTTC.

A note on this clonotype: The junction shows a germline mismatch at one end, possibly a read error. The chain employs TRBV29-1 and TRBJ2-7; 11 bases match TRBD1. The CDR3 sequence is 14 residues long. Per the germline V gene, CDR1 is SQVTM and CDR2 is ANQGSEA. The CDR3 region has the DNA TGTAGCGCCCAGGGACAGGGGGAGTCCTACGAGCAGTACTTC. This sequence encodes CSAQGQGESYEQYF.

This clonotype was observed a few times. The chain uses TRBV6-2 or TRBV6-3 and TRBJ2-1; 8 nucleotides match TRBD1. Germline trimming cut 4 bases from V and 6 bases from J; bases unmatched to any gene: 8. CDR3 length: 15 amino acids. CDR1 MNHEY and CDR2 SVGEGT come from the germline V gene. The CDR3 nucleotides are TGTGCCAGCAGTTTTCCGACAGGGGTGGCCAATGAGCAGTTCTTC. Protein sequence: CASSFPTGVANEQFF.

The sample holds a few counts of this clonotype. This sequence joins TRBV20-1 and TRBJ1-5, with 8 bases identical to TRBD1. CDR3 length: 14 amino acids. The germline V gene has CDR1 DFQATT and CDR2 SNEGSKA (reference sequence). The V segment lost 7 bases and the J segment 5 bases; nucleotides outside the gene matches: 10. CDR3 amino acids: CSVPRQGAYQPQHF. CDR3 nucleotide sequence: TGCAGTGTCCCCCGGCAGGGGGCCTATCAGCCCCAGCATTTT.

The V call is TRBV20-1, the J call TRBJ1-5; D is perhaps TRBD1 (6 bases). Germline CDR1 reads DFQATT; CDR2 reads SNEGSKA (reference sequence). The V end was cut by 6 bases, the J end by 5 bases, with 14 bases between. This CDR3 comprises 13 residues. For the CDR3, the DNA is TGCAGTGCCCCCGGACAGTCCGATCAGCCCCAGCATTTT. As protein: CSAPGQSDQPQHF.

This chain uses TRBV10-3 with TRBJ1-2; weak D call: TRBD1 (5 bases). Germline CDR1 ENHRY, CDR2 SYGVKD. V gave up 0 bases and J gave up 2 bases, with 7 bases separating them. The CDR3 loop spans 14 amino acids. CDR3 sequence reads: CAISESTANYGYTF. The CDR3 coding sequence is TGTGCCATCAGTGAGTCGACAGCCAACTATGGCTACACCTTC.